These 25 T cell receptor beta chains came from one sample sequenced in a study of blood T cell repertoires in COVID-19. Clones were read by immunoSEQ multiplex PCR, and TCRdb kept only the in-frame ones, dropping some. The data show 120,000 or so clones, 70% to 90% seen once. The specimen was peripheral blood. These receptors all stem from a human donor in a cohort sampled during active COVID-19.

The genes are TRBV9 and TRBJ2-3; D gene uncertain. The germline V gene has CDR1 SGDLS and CDR2 YYNGEE. The CDR3 contains 13 residues. The V and J ends lost 0 bases and 3 bases respectively, with 5 bases between them. The CDR3: CASSVVETDTQYF. CDR3 in DNA: TGTGCCAGCAGCGTAGTAGAGACAGATACGCAGTATTTT.

This chain uses TRBV29-1 with TRBJ1-1, with D tentatively TRBD1 (6 bases). Germline CDR1 reads SQVTM; CDR2 reads ANQGSEA. CDR3 length equals 13 residues. V lost 5 bases and J lost 4, with 14 bases in between. The CDR3 is CSVKATGPTEAFF. The CDR3 coding sequence is TGCAGCGTTAAGGCCACAGGGCCCACTGAAGCTTTCTTT.

The chain employs TRBV10-3 and TRBJ2-5, with 7 positions matching TRBD2. Trimming cost V 3 bases and J 7 bases; bases outside gene matches: 8. The CDR3 is made up of 14 amino acids. The germline gives CDR1 ENHRY, CDR2 SYGVKD. DNA of the CDR3: TGTGCCATCAGTGATTTGGGGGAGCGGGGGACCCAGTACTTC. This translates into CAISDLGERGTQYF.

The chain has TRBV9 and TRBJ2-1, with 13 positions matching TRBD2. The trim removed 0 bases at V and 7 bases at J, leaving 13 bases unmatched. Germline CDR1 is SGDLS and CDR2 is YYNGEE. CDR3 length equals 19 residues. The CDR3 DNA follows: TGTGCCAGCAGCGTAGGCCCGACTAGCGGGAGGAGAGGGAGGAATGAGCAGTTCTTC. It yields the protein CASSVGPTSGRRGRNEQFF.

The chain employs TRBV9 and TRBJ2-1; a weak D match, TRBD2 (5 bases). V was pared by 3 bases and J by 0 bases, with 7 bases between. Per germline, CDR1 SGDLS and CDR2 YYNGEE. There are 14 residues in the CDR3. CDR3: CASSGGSSYNEQFF. CDR3 sequence (DNA): TGTGCCAGCAGCGGAGGGAGCTCCTACAATGAGCAGTTCTTC.

V and J are TRBV10-3 and TRBJ1-1, with no clear D. This CDR3 is 13 amino acids long. The V gene lost 10 bases and the J gene lost 4 bases, with 16 bases spanning the gap. Germline V CDR1 and CDR2: ENHRY, SYGVKD. CDR3 sequence reads: CATSGGAGTEAFF. The CDR3, as DNA: TGTGCCACCTCCGGTGGAGCGGGCACTGAAGCTTTCTTT.

In the case of this clone: At one boundary the junction diverges from the germline segment, which might be a read error. The gene calls are TRBV18 and TRBJ2-2; D unclear. This CDR3 is 17 amino acids long. Germline CDR1 is KGHSH and CDR2 is LQKENI. In DNA form, the CDR3 reads TGTGCCAGCTCACCACCGATTGCGCCCACGAAGACCGGGGAGCTGTTTTTT. Translating it yields CASSPPIAPTKTGELFF.

This clone was seen a few times. V usage is TRBV11-2 and J usage is TRBJ1-1; 12 bases are shared with TRBD1. Germline V lookup: CDR1 SGHAT, CDR2 FQNNGV. The CDR3 is 17 amino acids. J gave up 7 bases and V 6 bases, and 15 bases lay outside the gene matches. CDR3 in amino acids: CASSFSPGQGAQSEAFF. For the CDR3, the DNA is TGTGCCAGCAGTTTTTCTCCGGGACAGGGGGCGCAGAGTGAAGCTTTCTTT.

The rearrangement uses TRBV7-8 and TRBJ1-2, with D possibly being TRBD1 (5 bases). The CDR3 length is 13 residues. In germline, CDR1 is SGHVS, CDR2 FQNEAQ. With 4 bases removed from V and 10 bases from J, the gap between germline ends came to 16 bases. In DNA form, the CDR3 reads TGTGCCAGCAGCTCTCTCCGGACATCTTCCTACACCTTC. Protein sequence: CASSSLRTSSYTF.

V and J are TRBV3-1 (or the pseudogene TRBV3-2) and TRBJ2-1; D call uncertain. Germline CDR1 LGHDT, CDR2 YNNKEL (reference sequence). Trimming shortened V by 1 base and J by 10 bases, and 8 bases separated the two germline ends. The CDR3 spans 12 residues. The CDR3 bases are TGTGCCAGCAGCCAAGCGGGTTGGGAGCAGTTCTTC. As protein: CASSQAGWEQFF.

J is TRBJ2-5 and V is TRBV11-2; possibly TRBD2 for D (6 bases). Germline CDR1 reads SGHAT; CDR2 reads FQNNGV. V was clipped by 5 bases and J by 5 bases, with 15 bases between them. The CDR3 extends over 14 amino acids. CDR3 sequence reads: CASSVSGVGETQYF. CDR3 DNA sequence: TGTGCCAGCAGCGTGTCGGGAGTCGGGGAGACCCAGTACTTC.

In its sample, this clone was seen once. The chain recombines TRBV18 with TRBJ1-2; D unresolved. With 6 bases removed from V and 4 bases from J, the gap between germline ends came to 21 bases. Germline V gives CDR1 KGHSH, CDR2 LQKENI. The CDR3 spans 16 residues. The CDR3 spells CASSPNTGKTGYGYTF. Here the CDR3 DNA reads TGTGCCAGCTCGCCTAACACCGGGAAAACGGGCTATGGCTACACCTTC.

This clone has just one count. The V gene is TRBV5-1, the J gene TRBJ2-2, with D maybe TRBD1 (6 bases). V was shortened by 2 bases and J by 2 bases, with 13 bases between the two germline ends. The germline V gene encodes CDR1 SGHRS and CDR2 YFSETQ. This CDR3 comprises 16 residues. CDR3 loop: CASSLYWTDNTGELFF. The CDR3 DNA reads as TGCGCCAGCAGCTTATATTGGACAGATAACACCGGGGAGCTGTTTTTT.

This chain joins TRBV19 and TRBJ2-2, with a tentative D call TRBD2 (6 bases). CDR1 and CDR2 (germline): LNHDA, SQIVND (reference sequence). V was shortened by 5 bases and J by 11 bases, with 18 bases between the two germline ends. This CDR3 has 14 residues. The CDR3 sequence is CASSFETRRGELFF. The DNA of the CDR3 is TGTGCCAGTAGTTTCGAGACCCGGAGGGGAGAGCTGTTTTTT. Combining the CDR3 with reference TRBV19 and TRBJ2-2 gives the whole variable domain DGGITQSPKYLFRKEGQNVTLSCEQNLNHDAMYWYRQDPGQGLRLIYYSQIVNDFQKGDIAEGYSVSREKKESFPLTVTSAQKNPTAFYLCASSFETRRGELFFGEGSRLTVL.

The chain joins TRBV27 to TRBJ1-2; TRBD1 matches at 7 bases. This CDR3 comprises 12 residues. Looked up from germline, CDR1 is MNHEY and CDR2 is SMNVEV (reference sequence). J gave up 9 bases and V 3 bases, and 4 bases lay outside the gene matches. Written as DNA, the CDR3 is TGTGCCAGCAGTTTTGGAGGGGGCCGCTACACCTTC. Translated, it gives CASSFGGGRYTF.

The rearrangement links TRBV2 to TRBJ1-2; D is uncertain. V was shortened by 1 base and J by 6 bases, with 9 bases between the two germline ends. CDR1 and CDR2 from the germline V gene are SNHLY and FYNNEI. The CDR3 runs to 13 residues. The CDR3 is CASSEGAPDGYTF. The CDR3 nucleotides are TGTGCCAGCAGTGAAGGAGCCCCCGATGGCTACACCTTC.

V usage is TRBV9 and J usage is TRBJ2-7, with D possibly TRBD1 on 5 matching bases. V was shortened by 0 bases and J by 0 bases, with 10 bases between the two germline ends. This CDR3 region has 15 residues. The germline V gene has CDR1 SGDLS and CDR2 YYNGEE. CDR3 nucleotides: TGTGCCAGCAGCGTAGCCCCGACAGCCTCCTACGAGCAGTACTTC. This encodes CASSVAPTASYEQYF.

The V call is TRBV5-1, the J call TRBJ2-3, with D possibly TRBD1 on 6 matching bases. The length of the CDR3 is 14 residues. Looked up from germline, CDR1 is SGHRS and CDR2 is YFSETQ. V lost 3 bases to trimming and J lost 2 bases, with 10 bases between them. CDR3 nucleotide sequence: TGCGCCAGCAGCTACAGGGACAACACAGATACGCAGTATTTT. Translation gives CASSYRDNTDTQYF.

The chain uses TRBV3-1 (or the pseudogene TRBV3-2) and TRBJ1-2, with D possibly matching TRBD1 (5 bases). CDR3 length: 15 residues. V dropped 0 bases and J dropped 8 bases, with 16 bases sitting between them. Germline CDR1 reads LGHDT; CDR2 reads YNNKEL (reference sequence). The CDR3 DNA follows: TGTGCCAGCAGCCAAGATCCTATGGCGGGGGGAGGCTACACCTTC. Its translation is CASSQDPMAGGGYTF.

This clone was counted between two and nine times. The J gene is TRBJ1-5, the V gene TRBV2; tentatively, D is TRBD1 (5 bases). Germline V gives CDR1 SNHLY, CDR2 FYNNEI. This CDR3 is built from 14 residues. V dropped 3 bases and J dropped 5 bases, with 11 bases sitting between them. The CDR3 bases are TGTGCCAGCAGTGACAGGGTTAGGGATCAGCCCCAGCATTTT. Protein product: CASSDRVRDQPQHF.

The chain links TRBV9 to TRBJ1-5; D may be TRBD1 (5 bases). Trimming shortened V by 0 bases and J by 0 bases, and 7 bases separated the two germline ends. The CDR3 loop spans 15 amino acids. Per germline, CDR1 SGDLS and CDR2 YYNGEE. The CDR3 coding sequence is TGTGCCAGCAGCGTAGGGACACTTAGCAATCAGCCCCAGCATTTT. Translating it yields CASSVGTLSNQPQHF.

DNA for the CDR3: TGTGCCAGCTCACCGCGGACTAGCGGAAACAATGAGCAGTTCTTC. Translating it yields CASSPRTSGNNEQFF. The gene calls are TRBV18 and TRBJ2-1; 10 nucleotides line up with TRBD2. Germline V gene sequence: CDR1 KGHSH, CDR2 LQKENI. The CDR3 extends over 15 amino acids. V lost 3 bases, J lost 5 bases, and 4 bases stayed unmatched. The complete variable domain, with remaining parts taken from reference TRBV18 and TRBJ2-1, reads NAGVMQNPRHLVRRRGQEARLRCSPMKGHSHVYWYRQLPEEGLKFMVYLQKENIIDESGMPKERFSAEFPKEGPSILRIQQVVRGDSAAYFCASSPRTSGNNEQFFGPGTRLTVL.

This clone was counted a few times. The chain recombines TRBV6-5 with TRBJ2-5; TRBD1 might be the D (6 bases). With 6 bases removed from V and 5 bases from J, the gap between germline ends came to 16 bases. Germline loops: CDR1 MNHEY, CDR2 SVGAGI. The CDR3 loop spans 14 amino acids. The CDR3 region is CASRSGTSFETQYF. The CDR3 region has the DNA TGTGCCAGCAGGTCCGGGACATCCTTCGAGACCCAGTACTTC.

The rearrangement joins TRBV6-2 or TRBV6-3 to TRBJ2-7, with unresolved D. Germline V CDR1 and CDR2: MNHEY, SVGEGT. V lost 4 bases and J 3 bases, leaving 4 bases between the germline ends. The CDR3 runs 11 residues. The CDR3 nucleotides read TGTGCCAGCAGTTCTTACTACGAGCAGTACTTC. It is translated as CASSSYYEQYF.

The chain couples TRBV19 to TRBJ1-6; D is perhaps TRBD1 (5 bases). V dropped 7 bases and J dropped 10 bases, with 20 bases sitting between them. CDR3 size: 15 residues. The germline gives CDR1 LNHDA, CDR2 SQIVND (reference sequence). CDR3 sequence: CASTPSGREKSPLHF. The CDR3 DNA reads as TGTGCCAGTACCCCCTCGGGGCGGGAAAAATCACCCCTCCACTTT.